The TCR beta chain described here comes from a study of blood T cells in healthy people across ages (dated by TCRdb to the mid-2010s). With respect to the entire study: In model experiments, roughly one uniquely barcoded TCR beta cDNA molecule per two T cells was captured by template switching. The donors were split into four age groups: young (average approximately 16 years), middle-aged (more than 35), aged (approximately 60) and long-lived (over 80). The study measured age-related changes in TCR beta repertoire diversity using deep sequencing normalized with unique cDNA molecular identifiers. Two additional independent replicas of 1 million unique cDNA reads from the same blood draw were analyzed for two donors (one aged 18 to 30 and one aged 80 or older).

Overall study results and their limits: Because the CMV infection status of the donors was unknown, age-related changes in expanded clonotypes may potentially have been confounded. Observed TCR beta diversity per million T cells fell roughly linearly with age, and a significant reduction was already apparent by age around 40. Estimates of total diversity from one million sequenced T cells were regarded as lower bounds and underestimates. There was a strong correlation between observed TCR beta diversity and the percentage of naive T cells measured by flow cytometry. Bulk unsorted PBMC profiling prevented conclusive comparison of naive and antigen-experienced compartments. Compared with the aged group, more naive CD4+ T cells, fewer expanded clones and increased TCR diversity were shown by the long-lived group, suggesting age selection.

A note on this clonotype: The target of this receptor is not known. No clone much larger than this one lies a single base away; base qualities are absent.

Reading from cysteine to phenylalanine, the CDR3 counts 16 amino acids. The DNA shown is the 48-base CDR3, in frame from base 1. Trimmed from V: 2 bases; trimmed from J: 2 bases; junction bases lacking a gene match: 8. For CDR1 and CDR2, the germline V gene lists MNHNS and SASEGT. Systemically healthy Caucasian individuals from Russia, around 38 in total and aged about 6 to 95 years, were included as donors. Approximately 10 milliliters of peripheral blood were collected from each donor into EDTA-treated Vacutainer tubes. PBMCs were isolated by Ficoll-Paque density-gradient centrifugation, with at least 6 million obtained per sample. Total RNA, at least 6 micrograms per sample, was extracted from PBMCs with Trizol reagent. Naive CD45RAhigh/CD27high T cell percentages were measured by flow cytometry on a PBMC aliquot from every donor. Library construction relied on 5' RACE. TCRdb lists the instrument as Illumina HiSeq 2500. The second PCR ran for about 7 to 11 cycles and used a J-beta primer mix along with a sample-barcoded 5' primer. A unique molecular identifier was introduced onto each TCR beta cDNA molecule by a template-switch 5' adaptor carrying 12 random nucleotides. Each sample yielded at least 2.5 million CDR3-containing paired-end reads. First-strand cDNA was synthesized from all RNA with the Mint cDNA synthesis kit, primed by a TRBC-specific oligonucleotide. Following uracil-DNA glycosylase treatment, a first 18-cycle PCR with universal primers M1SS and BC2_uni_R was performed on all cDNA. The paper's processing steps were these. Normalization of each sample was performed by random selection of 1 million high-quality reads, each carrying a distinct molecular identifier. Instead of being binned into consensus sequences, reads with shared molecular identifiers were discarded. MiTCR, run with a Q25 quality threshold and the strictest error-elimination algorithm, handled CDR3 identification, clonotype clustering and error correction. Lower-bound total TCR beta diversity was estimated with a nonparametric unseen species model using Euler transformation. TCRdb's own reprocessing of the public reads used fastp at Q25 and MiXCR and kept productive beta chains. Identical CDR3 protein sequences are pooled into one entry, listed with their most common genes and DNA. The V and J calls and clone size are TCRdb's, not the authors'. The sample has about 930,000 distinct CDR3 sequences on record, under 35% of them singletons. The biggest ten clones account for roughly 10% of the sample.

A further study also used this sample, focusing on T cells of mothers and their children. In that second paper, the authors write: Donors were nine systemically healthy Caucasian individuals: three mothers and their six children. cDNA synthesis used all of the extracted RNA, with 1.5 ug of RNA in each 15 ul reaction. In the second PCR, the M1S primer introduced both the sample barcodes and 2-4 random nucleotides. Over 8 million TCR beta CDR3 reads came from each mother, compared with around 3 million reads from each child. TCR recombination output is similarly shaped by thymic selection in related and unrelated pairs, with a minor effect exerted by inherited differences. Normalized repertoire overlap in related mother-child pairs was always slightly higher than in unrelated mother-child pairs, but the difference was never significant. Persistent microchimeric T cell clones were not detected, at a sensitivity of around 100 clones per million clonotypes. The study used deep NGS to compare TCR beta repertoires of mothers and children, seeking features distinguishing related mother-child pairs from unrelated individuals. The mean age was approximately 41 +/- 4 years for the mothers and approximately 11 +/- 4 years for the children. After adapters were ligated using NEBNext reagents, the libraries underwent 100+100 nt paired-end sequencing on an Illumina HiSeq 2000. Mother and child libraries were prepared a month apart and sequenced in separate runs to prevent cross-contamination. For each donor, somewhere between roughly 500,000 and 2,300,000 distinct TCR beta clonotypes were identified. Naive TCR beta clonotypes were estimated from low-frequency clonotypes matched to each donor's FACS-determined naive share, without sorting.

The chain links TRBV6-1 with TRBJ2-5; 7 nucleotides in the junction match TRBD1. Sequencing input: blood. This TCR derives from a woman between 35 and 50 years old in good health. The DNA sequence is TGTGCCAGCAGTGAAAAATACGGGGACAGACAAGAGACCCAGTACTTC. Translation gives CASSEKYGDRQETQYF.